The clone carrying this T cell receptor (delta chain) appeared a few times. A far larger clone is a single base away, which makes a read error likely. The same CDR3 arises from other DNA sequences in this sample as well. The sample originates from a study of γδ T cells in repeated Plasmodium falciparum infection. This CDR3 comprises 21 residues. Germline lookup yields CDR1 GEAIGNYY and CDR2 EKD. TCRdb re-processed the multiplex PCR reads using CATT. The sample lists some 51,000 delta-chain clones; about 2% were seen once. Flow sorting of PBMC yielded separate Vgamma9/Vdelta2+ and Vdelta2-negative gammadelta T cell populations for bulk repertoire analysis.

This TCR derives from a pool of human donors (malaria-infected and uninfected, not separated). The rearrangement links TRDV2 to TRDJ3; the D gene could be TRDD1 or TRDD3 (5 bases each). Assignment of the J gene here rests on matching the DNA to germline, because TCRdb gives none. The sequencing input was gamma-delta T cells from blood. The CDR3 region has the DNA TGTGCCTGTGACACGATGGGATCCCCAATAATAGAATCCTGGGACACCCGTCAGATGTTTTTC. The encoded protein is CACDTMGSPIIESWDTRQMFF.